Here is one TCR beta chain with its context. The antigen it binds to is not known. Base qualities were left out, and no much larger clone turns up one base away. All of the isolated RNA was reverse transcribed with the High Capacity cDNA Reverse Transcription Kit, so expressed TCRB transcripts were sequenced. Deep immunoSEQ sequencing was applied to naive, central memory and regulatory T cell samples, giving an average of around 4 million total reads per sample. Sorted cells were lysed in RLT buffer and RNA was extracted with DNase-treated RNeasy Micro or Mini kits, depending on cell number. Each cell subset was processed on its own to prevent cross-contamination, while patient and healthy donor samples were processed together. TCRB sequences were amplified from cDNA with the immunoSEQ multiplex PCR, producing 87-bp fragments spanning the CDR3 region. The amplicons were sequenced using the Illumina HiSeq platform. The study's own analysis went as follows. Synthetic template baselines were used to correct PCR bias computationally, reads within Hamming distance 2 were collapsed together, and singletons that could not be merged were discarded. Reads were aligned against IMGT to assign V, D and J genes, CDR3 length and insertions or deletions at six rearrangement sites. Within each subset, clonotype counts were normalized to the number of sorted cells before true diversity and Gini coefficients were calculated with the tcR R package. Repertoire sharing was quantified using the overlap coefficient calculated on TCRB nucleotide sequences. Out-of-frame TCRB sequences from naive cells were analyzed to stand in for the pre-selection repertoire. Held by TCRdb, this immuneACCESS table contains in-frame sequences only and omits some clones. Under half of the omission traces to an unresolved V gene where checked; the cause of the rest is unknown. The DNA was the basis for D and trimming; V, J and clone size are from that table. Within this sample are roughly 400,000 clones, with over 13% of them counted one time only. Under 0.02% of the sample is taken by the ten largest.

Each donor gave one peripheral blood draw, averaging roughly 100 mL, which was collected into heparinised tubes. Using a panel that included CD45RO, CCR7, CD25, CD127, CD95 and CD27, naive, central memory, regulatory and stem cell-like memory CD4+ T cells were sorted on a BD FACSAria II. All sorted populations exceeded 98% purity. Right away, PBMCs were isolated by Lymphoprep density gradient centrifugation and were stained directly, with no culture step. Samples were stained and sorted in pairs, with one healthy donor and one patient per experiment, so that batch effects were minimized. The data were taken from a study of beta chain features in type 1 diabetes (dated by TCRdb to 2016 to 2018). Background on the whole study: Mean age, gender distribution, total cell number and subset yield did not differ between patients and healthy donors. A total of roughly 100 million sorted cells were examined across all samples, and the number of cells per subset was strongly correlated with RNA yield. In the study, TCRB repertoires of sorted circulating CD4+ T cell subsets from recently diagnosed type 1 diabetes patients were compared with those of matched healthy donors. Naive and central memory subsets were obtained from all 30 or so donors, but regulatory and stem cell-like memory subsets were isolated from only 8 patients and roughly eight healthy donors. Findings and caveats that apply to the study as a whole: A moderate but significant shortening of TCRB CDR3 length was observed in type 1 diabetes patients in all four CD4+ subsets. PCR may preferentially amplify shorter templates, but because patient and control samples were amplified and corrected together, any resulting skew would affect both groups equally. Because cDNA was sequenced instead of genomic DNA, activated cells with high expression could be over-represented, although the groups did not differ in activation or CD3 levels. Naive, central memory and regulatory TCRB repertoires appeared to be more similar among patients than among healthy donors. Because the HLA sub-analyses included only small numbers of individuals, any influence of HLA type on TCRB rearrangement was left unresolved. Fewer insertions and more nucleotide deletions at VDJ recombination sites were observed in patients with type 1 diabetes, implying thymic rearrangement abnormalities.

Compared with germline, V lacks 7 bases and J lacks 4 bases; bases without a gene match: 5. The CDR3 contains 14 residues, cysteine and phenylalanine counted. Left in the record is the CDR3 DNA by itself, 42 bases read in frame from the first base. CDR1 MNHNY and CDR2 SVGAGI are derived from the germline V gene (reference sequence). The TCR comes from a woman aged 18-29 years in good health. Input material: naive CD4+ T cells from blood. Per the publication, the cell subset or site label means: true naive CD4+ T cells. The rearrangement joined TRBV6-6 to TRBJ2-7; TRBD1 fits 12 bases in the junction. For the CDR3, the sequence is CASIGTGGRYEQYF. At the DNA level, the sequence is TGTGCCAGCATCGGGACAGGGGGCAGATACGAGCAGTACTTC.